These 10 T cell receptor beta chains originate from one sample sequenced in a study of blood T cell repertoires in COVID-19. The table came from immunoSEQ multiplex PCR; TCRdb's copy has only in-frame clones and leaves some out. The sample carries roughly 300,000 clones, about 88% recorded once. The sample comprised PBMCs or T cells enriched from blood (not recorded which). All receptors derive from a woman aged 25 to 39 who had recovered from COVID-19.

This clone was seen once. The junction differs from germline at one of its ends, possibly a read error. This rearrangement joins TRBV12-5 to TRBJ2-3; TRBD2 aligns across 10 bases. The CDR3 runs 18 residues. From germline, CDR1 is LGHNT and CDR2 FRNRAP. CDR3 sequence: CASGLEVRVGTSEDAQYF. The CDR3, as DNA: TGTGCTAGTGGTTTGGAAGTGAGGGTGGGGACTAGCGAAGATGCGCAGTATTTT.

The rearrangement joins TRBV6-1 to TRBJ2-1, with 7 bases aligning to TRBD1. J gave up 4 bases and V 3 bases, and 6 bases lay outside the gene matches. This CDR3 contains 15 residues. The germline V gene has CDR1 MNHNS and CDR2 SASEGT. CDR3 sequence reads: CASSDSGQVYNEQFF. In DNA form, the CDR3 reads TGTGCCAGCAGTGATTCAGGACAGGTTTACAATGAGCAGTTCTTC.

The chain joins TRBV14 to TRBJ2-5, with 8 bases fitting TRBD1. J was trimmed by 5 bases and V by 3 bases; bases with no gene match: 11. The CDR3 runs to 16 residues. From germline, CDR1 is SGHDN and CDR2 FVKESK. CDR3 sequence: CASSHVPLRGRETQYF. As DNA, the CDR3 is TGTGCCAGCAGCCATGTTCCCCTCAGGGGGCGGGAGACCCAGTACTTC.

V is TRBV30 and J is TRBJ1-6, with D possibly matching TRBD1 (5 bases). This CDR3 is 16 amino acids long. Germline V gene sequence: CDR1 GTSNPN, CDR2 SVGIG (reference sequence). V lost 3 bases and J 5 bases, leaving 17 bases between the germline ends. The CDR3 DNA reads TGTGCCTGGAGCTGTAACTGCGGAGGGGATAATTCACCCCTCCACTTT. This codes for CAWSCNCGGDNSPLHF.

This chain joins TRBV10-3 and TRBJ2-2; 8 bases are a match to TRBD1. The germline V gene encodes CDR1 ENHRY and CDR2 SYGVKD. With 3 bases clipped from V and 6 bases from J, the junction kept 15 bases outside the gene matches. The CDR3 has 18 residues. The CDR3 DNA follows: TGTGCCATCAGTGACCCCAATCCGGGACAGGTCTCCGCCGGGGAGCTGTTTTTT. It encodes CAISDPNPGQVSAGELFF.

This clone has only one observation. This chain uses TRBV30 with TRBJ2-7; tentatively, D is TRBD1 (5 bases). Germline CDR1 GTSNPN, CDR2 SVGIG (reference sequence). V shed 2 bases and J shed 1 base, with 27 bases lying between them. The CDR3 is made up of 19 amino acids. The CDR3 DNA reads as TGTGCCTGGAGTCCGTTCGGTTCGTCGTCCGCTAGGGGATCCTACGAGCAGTACTTC. It translates to CAWSPFGSSSARGSYEQYF.

The chain is built from TRBV14 and TRBJ1-5, with D hard to call. CDR1 is SGHDN, CDR2 FVKESK, per germline. The CDR3 contains 13 residues. V was shortened by 4 bases and J by 6 bases, with 10 bases between the two germline ends. The DNA of the CDR3 is TGTGCCAGCAGCCCCCGGGAGGGTCAGCCCCAGCATTTT. This translates into CASSPREGQPQHF. The variable domain in full, completed from reference TRBV14 and TRBJ1-5, reads EAGVTQFPSHSVIEKGQTVTLRCDPISGHDNLYWYRRVMGKEIKFLLHFVKESKQDESGMPNNRFLAERTGGTYSTLKVQPAELEDSGVYFCASSPREGQPQHFGDGTRLSIL.

This chain joins TRBV11-1 and TRBJ2-7; no firm D call. Germline V gene lookup returns CDR1 SGHAT and CDR2 FQDESV (reference sequence). The CDR3 is 14 residues long. Trimming cost V 0 bases and J 7 bases, with 13 bases left between them. CDR3 amino acids: CASSLARGKGEQYF. The DNA of the CDR3 is TGTGCCAGCAGCTTAGCGAGAGGCAAAGGAGAGCAGTACTTC. Full variable domain (remainder filled in from reference TRBV11-1 and TRBJ2-7): EAEVAQSPRYKITEKSQAVAFWCDPISGHATLYWYRQILGQGPELLVQFQDESVVDDSQLPKDRFSAERLKGVDSTLKIQPAELGDSAMYLCASSLARGKGEQYFGPGTRLTVT.

The gene calls are TRBV24-1 and TRBJ1-2, with 7 bases aligning to TRBD1. With 5 bases clipped from V and 5 bases from J, the junction kept 4 bases outside the gene matches. This CDR3 spans 13 amino acids. CDR1 and CDR2 (germline): KGHDR, SFDVKD. The chain's CDR3 is CATSGAGGYGYTF. The CDR3 nucleotides are TGTGCCACCAGTGGTGCAGGGGGGTATGGCTACACCTTC.

This chain joins TRBV6-5 and TRBJ2-1; 11 nucleotides match TRBD1. V was pared by 6 bases and J by 5 bases, with 6 bases of the junction left unmatched. Germline CDR1 MNHEY, CDR2 SVGAGI. CDR3 size: 15 residues. The CDR3 nucleotides read TGTGCCAGCAGCACCGGGACAGGGGGTAACAATGAGCAGTTCTTC. Translated, it gives CASSTGTGGNNEQFF.